Shown below are 23 T cell receptor beta chains from a single sample sequenced in a study of Graves' ophthalmopathy and Graves' hyperthyroidism. The authors amplified TCR beta CDR3 regions, and they did so from RNA transcripts for repertoire sequencing. The workflow started with a first-round RT-PCR run with HTBI primers and then moved on to a second-round multiplex PCR. TCRdb itself ran the multiplex PCR reads through MiXCR, one entry per CDR3 protein. The sample has about 550,000 distinct CDR3 sequences; less than 40% are singletons. The specimen was peripheral blood or thyroid tissue (not recorded which). The receptor source for this set is an adult man with Graves' hyperthyroidism.

This clonotype was picked up a small number of times. A read error is possible here, since a much larger clone lies one base away. The chain has TRBV7-6 and TRBJ2-7, with TRBD2 as a possible D gene (6 bases). This CDR3 comprises 13 residues. The germline gives CDR1 SGHVS, CDR2 FNYEAQ. The CDR3, as DNA: TGTGCCGGCAGCTCGGCTCCAGCGGGCGAGCAGTACTTC. Protein product: CAGSSAPAGEQYF.

The rearrangement links TRBV15 to TRBJ2-5, with TRBD1 as a possible D gene (6 bases). The V end was cut by 3 bases, the J end by 7 bases, with 21 bases between. The CDR3 is made up of 16 amino acids. CDR1 is LNHNV and CDR2 is YYDKDF in the germline V gene (reference sequence). The CDR3 here is CATSSVVVDRPGTQYF. The CDR3 DNA reads TGTGCCACCAGCAGCGTTGTAGTGGACAGACCGGGGACCCAGTACTTC.

This clonotype has at least ten counts. The rearrangement links TRBV3-1 to TRBJ1-2; 12 nucleotides line up with TRBD1. The CDR3 runs 17 residues. J lost 4 bases, V lost 6 bases, and 12 bases had no gene match. CDR1 is LGHDT, CDR2 YNNKEL, per germline (reference sequence). CDR3 nucleotide sequence: TGTGCCAGCAGACACGGGACAGGGGGCAGCTTTGCCTATGGCTACACCTTC. It translates to CASRHGTGGSFAYGYTF. The variable domain in full, with the rest retrieved from reference TRBV3-1 and TRBJ1-2, is DTAVSQTPKYLVTQMGNDKSIKCEQNLGHDTMYWYKQDSKKFLKIMFSYNNKELIINETVPNRFSPKSPDKAHLNLHINSLELGDSAVYFCASRHGTGGSFAYGYTFGSGTRLTVV.

Many counts were recorded for this clonotype. The CDR3 DNA is TGTGCCATCAGTAGACAGGGAGGGAATCAGCCCCAGCATTTT. The encoded protein is CAISRQGGNQPQHF. V and J are TRBV10-3 and TRBJ1-5, with 7 bases fitting TRBD1. Looked up from germline, CDR1 is ENHRY and CDR2 is SYGVKD. The CDR3 runs 14 residues. With V trimmed by 5 bases and J by 4 bases, 5 bases remained unmatched.

There are many counts of this clonotype. The chain recombines TRBV25-1 with TRBJ2-3, with 7 bases lining up with TRBD1. The CDR3 is made up of 13 amino acids. Germline lookup yields CDR1 MGHDK and CDR2 SYGVNS. Germline trimming cut 5 bases from V and 3 bases from J; bases unmatched to any gene: 2. The CDR3 protein is CASSRQGTDTQYF. The CDR3 nucleotides read TGTGCCAGCAGTCGACAGGGAACAGATACGCAGTATTTT.

This clonotype was seen a single time. The chain uses TRBV5-1 and TRBJ1-1, with 9 bases that match TRBD1. This CDR3 is 15 amino acids long. Germline V lookup: CDR1 SGHRS, CDR2 YFSETQ. With V trimmed by 4 bases and J by 6 bases, 10 bases remained unmatched. CDR3 amino acids: CASSQAIQGAAEAFF. The CDR3 DNA sequence: TGCGCCAGCAGCCAAGCCATACAGGGGGCTGCTGAAGCTTTCTTT.

The chain recombines TRBV19 with TRBJ2-1, with D unclear. This CDR3 is 13 amino acids long. V gave up 1 base and J gave up 9 bases, with 10 bases separating them. Germline V lookup: CDR1 LNHDA, CDR2 SQIVND (reference sequence). The CDR3 DNA reads TGTGCCAGTAGTATAGGCTGGGAAGGTGAGCAGTTCTTC. Protein sequence: CASSIGWEGEQFF.

The chain combines TRBV2 with TRBJ1-2, with D possibly being TRBD1 (6 bases). This CDR3 region has 11 residues. V lost 1 base to trimming and J lost 13 bases, with 10 bases between them. CDR1 is SNHLY, CDR2 FYNNEI, per germline. CDR3 sequence: CASSEEGGVTF. The DNA for the CDR3 is TGTGCCAGCAGTGAAGAGGGGGGCGTCACCTTC.

The chain couples TRBV5-1 to TRBJ2-5; 7 bases are a match to TRBD2. With 4 bases clipped from V and 7 bases from J, the junction kept 7 bases outside the gene matches. The CDR3 contains 13 residues. CDR1 and CDR2 (germline): SGHRS, YFSETQ. CDR3 in DNA: TGCGCCAGCAGCCTAACCGGCGGGGGGACCCAGTACTTC. Residues: CASSLTGGGTQYF. The full variable domain, completed using reference TRBV5-1 and TRBJ2-5, is KAGVTQTPRYLIKTRGQQVTLSCSPISGHRSVSWYQQTPGQGLQFLFEYFSETQRNKGNFPGRFSGRQFSNSRSEMNVSTLELGDSALYLCASSLTGGGTQYFGPGTRLLVL.

This clonotype was seen a handful of times. At one boundary the junction diverges from the germline segment, which might be a read error. This chain uses TRBV10-3 with TRBJ2-2; the D gene could be TRBD1 or TRBD2 (6 bases each). CDR1 and CDR2 (germline): ENHRY, SYGVKD. This CDR3 spans 18 amino acids. The CDR3 is CASSEGRKWGRDTGELFF. DNA for the CDR3: TGTGCCAGCAGTGAAGGGAGGAAGTGGGGGCGCGACACCGGGGAGCTGTTTTTT.

This sequence joins TRBV6-1 and TRBJ1-2; 7 positions agree with TRBD1. This CDR3 region has 14 residues. Looked up from germline, CDR1 is MNHNS and CDR2 is SASEGT. V was clipped by 4 bases and J by 0 bases; unmatched bases: 2. CDR3 in DNA: TGTGCCAGCAGTGGGGACAGAACTAACTATGGCTACACCTTC. Amino acid sequence: CASSGDRTNYGYTF.

This clonotype was detected ten times or more. This chain connects TRBV7-9 to TRBJ2-5, with D perhaps assigned TRBD1 or TRBD2 (5 bases each). V dropped 5 bases and J dropped 0 bases, with 10 bases sitting between them. In germline, CDR1 is SEHNR, CDR2 FQNEAQ (reference sequence). This CDR3 is built from 14 residues. CDR3 sequence: CASSTGPNQETQYF. CDR3 sequence (DNA): TGTGCCAGCAGCACGGGACCGAACCAAGAGACCCAGTACTTC.

The rearrangement uses TRBV20-1 and TRBJ2-1; no firm D call. CDR1 and CDR2 (germline): DFQATT, SNEGSKA (reference sequence). With 3 bases removed from V and 5 bases from J, the gap between germline ends came to 5 bases. The CDR3 has 11 amino acids. Here the CDR3 reads CSASPDNEQFF. The CDR3 DNA sequence: TGCAGTGCTAGTCCCGACAATGAGCAGTTCTTC.

The sample holds many counts of this clonotype. This sequence joins TRBV12-3 or TRBV12-4 and TRBJ2-5, with a weak D call TRBD2 (6 bases). The CDR3 totals 15 residues. The V and J ends lost 2 bases and 4 bases respectively, with 14 bases between them. The CDR3 sequence is CASSLSPTSSETQYF. The CDR3 region has the DNA TGTGCCAGCAGTTTATCTCCGACTAGTTCAGAGACCCAGTACTTC.

For this clonotype: This may stem from a read error, because a much larger clone lies one nucleotide away. The genes are TRBV2 and TRBJ1-5; perhaps TRBD1 as D (6 bases). This CDR3 region has 15 residues. V was clipped by 5 bases and J by 4 bases, with 15 bases between them. Germline V gene lookup returns CDR1 SNHLY and CDR2 FYNNEI. The CDR3 reads CASSLNAGENQPQHF. CDR3 DNA: TGTGCCAGCAGTTTGAATGCAGGGGAAAATCAGCCCCAGCATTTT.

The J gene is TRBJ2-2, the V gene TRBV7-9, with 12 positions matching TRBD2. The V gene end was trimmed by 5 bases and the J gene end by 4 bases; junction bases not matched to a gene: 11. The CDR3 contains 18 residues. Per the germline V gene, CDR1 is SEHNR and CDR2 is FQNEAQ (reference sequence). For the CDR3, the DNA is TGTGCCAGCAGCCTAACGACTAGCGGGAGTAGCGTCACCGGGGAGCTGTTTTTT. Protein sequence: CASSLTTSGSSVTGELFF.

The chain couples TRBV7-2 to TRBJ1-4, with TRBD1 as a possible D gene (5 bases). The CDR3 loop spans 14 amino acids. V gave up 3 bases and J gave up 7 bases, with 12 bases separating them. The V gene's germline CDR1 is SGHTA and CDR2 FQGNSA. CDR3 sequence: CASSFWGSGEKLFF. The CDR3 nucleotides read TGTGCCAGCAGCTTCTGGGGGTCGGGTGAAAAACTGTTTTTT.

This clonotype showed up many times. This sequence joins TRBV5-1 and TRBJ1-6; D is unclear. V was clipped by 0 bases and J by 0 bases, with 10 bases between them. The CDR3 sequence is 17 residues long. The germline gives CDR1 SGHRS, CDR2 YFSETQ. CDR3 sequence (DNA): TGCGCCAGCAGCTTGGTAACACAGAGCTCCTATAATTCACCCCTCCACTTT. Its protein is CASSLVTQSSYNSPLHF.

Many counts were recorded for this clonotype. V gene TRBV2 combines with J gene TRBJ1-5; tentatively, D is TRBD1 (5 bases). V shed 6 bases and J shed 2 bases, with 8 bases lying between them. Per germline, CDR1 SNHLY and CDR2 FYNNEI. This CDR3 spans 13 amino acids. CDR3 region: CASSRDGNQPQHF. CDR3 sequence (DNA): TGTGCCAGCAGCCGGGACGGCAATCAGCCCCAGCATTTT.

The rearrangement joins TRBV10-3 to TRBJ1-5, with 10 nucleotides matching TRBD1. TRBJ2-3 matches the DNA end more closely, so the J call is doubtful. The CDR3 contains 16 residues. From germline, CDR1 is ENHRY and CDR2 SYGVKD. CDR3 protein: CAISDLQGQGTDTQYF. CDR3 in DNA: TGTGCCATCAGTGATCTTCAGGGACAGGGGACGGATACGCAGTATTTT.

This clonotype turned up a few times. Written as DNA, the CDR3 is TGTGCCAGCAGCCAAAATAGCGGGGGGGCCTACGAGCAGTACTTC. The encoded protein is CASSQNSGGAYEQYF. This sequence joins TRBV5-5 and TRBJ2-7, with 11 bases lining up with TRBD2. Germline V CDR1 and CDR2: SGHKS, YYEKEE (reference sequence). Trimming removed 4 bases from V and 2 bases from J; junction bases left unmatched: 5. This CDR3 is 15 amino acids long.

The rearrangement joins TRBV7-8 to TRBJ1-1, with D unresolved. V was shortened by 5 bases and J by 1 base, with 8 bases between the two germline ends. Germline V gene sequence: CDR1 SGHVS, CDR2 FQNEAQ. This CDR3 region has 13 residues. The DNA for the CDR3 is TGTGCCAGCAGCGGTTACCAGAACACTGAAGCTTTCTTT. As protein: CASSGYQNTEAFF.

This clonotype was found many times. This chain uses TRBV7-3 with TRBJ1-1, with D uncertain. Looked up from germline, CDR1 is SGHTA and CDR2 is FQGTGA. The CDR3 spans 16 residues. Trimming took 1 base from V and 4 from J, leaving 16 bases between them. The chain's CDR3 is CASSLNQLTVGTEAFF. In DNA form, the CDR3 reads TGTGCCAGCAGCTTAAACCAATTAACGGTGGGCACTGAAGCTTTCTTT.